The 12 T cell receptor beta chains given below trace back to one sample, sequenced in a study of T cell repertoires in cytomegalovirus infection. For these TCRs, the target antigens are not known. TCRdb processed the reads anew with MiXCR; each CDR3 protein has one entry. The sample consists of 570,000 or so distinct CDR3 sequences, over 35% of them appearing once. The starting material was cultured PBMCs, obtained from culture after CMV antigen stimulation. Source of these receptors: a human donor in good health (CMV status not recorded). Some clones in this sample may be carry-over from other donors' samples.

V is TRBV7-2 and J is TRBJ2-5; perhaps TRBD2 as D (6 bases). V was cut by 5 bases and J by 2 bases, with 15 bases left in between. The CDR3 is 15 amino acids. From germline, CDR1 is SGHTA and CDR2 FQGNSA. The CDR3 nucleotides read TGTGCCAGCAGCACCTTAGCGGCCGGGCAAGAGACCCAGTACTTC. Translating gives CASSTLAAGQETQYF.

The CDR3 protein is CASSPYGSSYEQYF. DNA for the CDR3: TGTGCCAGCAGTCCATATGGGAGCTCCTACGAGCAGTACTTC. This chain joins TRBV5-5 and TRBJ2-7; a weak D match, TRBD2 (5 bases). V lost 5 bases to trimming and J lost 0 bases, with 12 bases between them. The CDR3 length is 14 residues. Germline-derived CDR1 and CDR2 are SGHKS and YYEKEE (reference sequence). Full variable domain (remainder filled in from reference TRBV5-5 and TRBJ2-7): DAGVTQSPTHLIKTRGQQVTLRCSPISGHKSVSWYQQVLGQGPQFIFQYYEKEERGRGNFPDRFSARQFPNYSSELNVNALLLGDSALYLCASSPYGSSYEQYFGPGTRLTVT.

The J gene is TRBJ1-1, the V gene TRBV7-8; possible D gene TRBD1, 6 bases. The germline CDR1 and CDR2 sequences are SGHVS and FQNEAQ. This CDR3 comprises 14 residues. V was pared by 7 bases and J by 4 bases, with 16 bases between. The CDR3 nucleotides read TGTGCCAGCATTCGGACAGCGGCGGGCACTGAAGCTTTCTTT. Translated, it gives CASIRTAAGTEAFF.

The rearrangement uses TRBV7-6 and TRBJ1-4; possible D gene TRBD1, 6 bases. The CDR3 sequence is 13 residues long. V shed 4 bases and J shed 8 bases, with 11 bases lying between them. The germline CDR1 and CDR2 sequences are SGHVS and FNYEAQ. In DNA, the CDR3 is TGTGCCAGCAGCTACAGGGAGGGCGAAAAACTGTTTTTT. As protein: CASSYREGEKLFF.

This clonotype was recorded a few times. The CDR3 protein is CASSPTSDQPQHF. In nucleotides, the CDR3 is TGTGCCAGCAGTCCTACCAGTGATCAGCCCCAGCATTTT. This sequence joins TRBV6-6 and TRBJ1-5, with D uncertain. V was pared by 5 bases and J by 5 bases, with 10 bases between. There are 13 residues in the CDR3. Germline V gene sequence: CDR1 MNHNY, CDR2 SVGAGI (reference sequence).

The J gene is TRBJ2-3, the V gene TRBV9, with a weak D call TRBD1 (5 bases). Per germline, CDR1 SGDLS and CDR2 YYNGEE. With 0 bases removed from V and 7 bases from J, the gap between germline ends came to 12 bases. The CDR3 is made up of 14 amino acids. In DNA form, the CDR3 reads TGTGCCAGCAGCGTAGGTCACGACAGTCATACGCAGTATTTT. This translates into CASSVGHDSHTQYF.

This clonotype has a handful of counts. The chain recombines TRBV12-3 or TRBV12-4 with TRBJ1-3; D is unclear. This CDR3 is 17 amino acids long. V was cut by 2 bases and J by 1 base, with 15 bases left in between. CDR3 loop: CASSLFGGFGSGNTIYF. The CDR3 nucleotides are TGTGCCAGCAGTTTATTTGGCGGCTTCGGGTCTGGAAACACCATATATTTT.

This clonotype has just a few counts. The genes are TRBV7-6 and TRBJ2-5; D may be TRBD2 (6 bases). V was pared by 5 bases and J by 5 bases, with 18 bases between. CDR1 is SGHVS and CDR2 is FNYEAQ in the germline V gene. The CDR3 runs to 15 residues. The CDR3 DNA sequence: TGTGCCAGCAGCCCCATGACCCAAGGAGGGGAGACCCAGTACTTC. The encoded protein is CASSPMTQGGETQYF.

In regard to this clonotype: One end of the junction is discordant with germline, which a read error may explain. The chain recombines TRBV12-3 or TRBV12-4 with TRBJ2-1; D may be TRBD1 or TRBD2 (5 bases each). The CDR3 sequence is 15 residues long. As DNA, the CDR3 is TGTGCCAGCAGCCCCTCCCGGGACGCCTACAATGAGCAGCTCTTC. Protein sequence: CASSPSRDAYNEQLF.

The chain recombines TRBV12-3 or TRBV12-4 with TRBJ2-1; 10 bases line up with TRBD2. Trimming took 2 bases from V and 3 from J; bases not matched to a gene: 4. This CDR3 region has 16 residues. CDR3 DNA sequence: TGTGCCAGCAGTTTAAGAGCGGGGGGGCTCTACAATGAGCAGTTCTTC. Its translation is CASSLRAGGLYNEQFF.

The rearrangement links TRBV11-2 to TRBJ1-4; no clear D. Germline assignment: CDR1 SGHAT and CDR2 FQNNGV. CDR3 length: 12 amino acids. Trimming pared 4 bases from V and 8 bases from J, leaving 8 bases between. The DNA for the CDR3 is TGTGCCAGCAGCTCGGCTCGGGAAAAACTGTTTTTT. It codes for CASSSAREKLFF. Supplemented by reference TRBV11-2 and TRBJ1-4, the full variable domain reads EAGVAQSPRYKIIEKRQSVAFWCNPISGHATLYWYQQILGQGPKLLIQFQNNGVVDDSQLPKDRFSAERLKGVDSTLKIQPAKLEDSAVYLCASSSAREKLFFGSGTQLSVL.

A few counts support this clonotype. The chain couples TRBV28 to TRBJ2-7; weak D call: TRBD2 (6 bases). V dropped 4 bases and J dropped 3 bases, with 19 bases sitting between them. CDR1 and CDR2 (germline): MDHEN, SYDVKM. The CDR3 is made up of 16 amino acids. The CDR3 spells CASSSPDGTGVYEQYF. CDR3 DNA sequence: TGTGCCAGCAGTTCACCTGACGGAACGGGGGTCTACGAGCAGTACTTC.